This TCR beta chain appears in the sequencing data of a study of T cells in Graves' hyperthyroidism and ophthalmopathy. Findings and caveats of the study: Expanded thyroid clonotypes (above 0.001) were mostly also found in blood. Stable hyperthyroidism was separated from ophthalmopathy by a model based on 13 V-J features.

This clonotype was observed at least ten times. Its antigen is currently unknown. A single base separates this from a much larger clone, so it may be a read error. The CDR3 extends over 12 amino acids. CDR1 is SGHTA and CDR2 is FQGTGA in the germline V gene. V lost 5 bases and J 1 base, leaving 5 bases between the germline ends. A patient was excluded if there was uncontrolled infection, other autoimmune disease, pregnancy or lactation. Using RNA transcripts as the source, TCR beta CDR3 regions were amplified. RT-PCR in the first round (using the HTBI primer set) targeted the TCR CDR3. Using its own MiXCR run on the multiplex PCR reads, TCRdb lists one record per CDR3 protein. The data show 600,000 or so distinct CDR3 sequences, about half seen once.

The TCR originated in a woman younger than 30 with Graves' hyperthyroidism. What was sequenced was peripheral blood or thyroid tissue (not recorded which). The chain has TRBV7-3 and TRBJ1-1; no reliable D call. CDR3 amino acids: CASSHGNTEAFF. The CDR3 region has the DNA TGTGCCAGCAGCCACGGGAACACTGAAGCTTTCTTT.